Sequencing of this T cell receptor (beta chain) was carried out in a study of beta chain features in type 1 diabetes. Turning to the study itself: Sorted cells examined across all samples numbered about 110,000,000. Study-level results: Patients with type 1 diabetes carried fewer insertions and had more deletions at their VDJ junctions. Possibly, sequencing cDNA over-represented cells that had high TCR expression levels. Type 1 diabetes patients showed a moderate but significant shortening of TCRB CDR3s in all four CD4+ subsets.

A word on this clone: Its target is not known.

cDNA synthesis used the whole RNA isolate, giving expressed TCRB sequences. Profiled with immunoSEQ multiplex PCR; TCRdb holds only in-frame clones, not every one. Of roughly 280,000 clones in the sample, less than 30% were seen once. The CDR3 is 14 residues long. Trimming removed 8 bases from V and 4 bases from J; junction bases left unmatched: 8. Germline V gene sequence: CDR1 ENHRY, CDR2 SYGVKD. This TCR came from a woman aged 30 to 39 with type 1 diabetes. The chain employs TRBV10-3 and TRBJ2-5, with 9 bases identical to TRBD2. The sequencing input was naive CD4+ T cells from blood. The CDR3 coding sequence is TGTGCCATCGCTTTTAGCGGGAGTTTAGAGACCCAGTACTTC. Its protein product is CAIAFSGSLETQYF.